The next 8 T cell receptor beta chains were all read from a single sample in a study of control samples from healthy donors and cancer patients (dated by TCRdb to 2020 to 2021). Library method: the immunoSEQ multiplex PCR assay. The clones in this table, taken by TCRdb from immuneACCESS, are in-frame only. Not every clone is retained; where verified, under half of the shortfall comes from an unresolved V gene, and the cause of the rest is unknown. This sample has over 50,000 clones in its table, and about 80% of those were observed once. The ten biggest clones cover roughly a tenth of the sample. The sequenced sample consisted of blood. The receptors were gathered from an older man in good health.

V and J are TRBV18 and TRBJ2-1; no clear D gene. The CDR3 consists of 12 residues. V was shortened by 3 bases and J by 7 bases, with 7 bases between the two germline ends. In germline, CDR1 is KGHSH, CDR2 LQKENI. The CDR3 reads CASSPQSNEQFF. The CDR3 nucleotides read TGTGCCAGCTCACCCCAATCGAATGAGCAGTTCTTC.

This sequence joins TRBV5-1 and TRBJ2-5; the D gene is possibly TRBD2 (6 bases). Germline V gives CDR1 SGHRS, CDR2 YFSETQ. The CDR3 covers 17 residues. Trimming left V 4 bases short and J 2 bases short, with 21 bases between. CDR3 sequence: CASSPLVRGAGQETQYF. CDR3 DNA: TGCGCCAGCAGCCCACTCGTGCGGGGCGCGGGGCAAGAGACCCAGTACTTC.

The chain employs TRBV2 and TRBJ1-3; 7 nucleotides line up with TRBD1. CDR3 length: 14 residues. Looked up from germline, CDR1 is SNHLY and CDR2 is FYNNEI. With V trimmed by 6 bases and J by 5 bases, 7 bases remained unmatched. The CDR3, as DNA: TGTGCCAGCAGCCGAGGGGGCAACCGAAACACCATATATTTT. This translates into CASSRGGNRNTIYF.

This chain uses TRBV5-1 with TRBJ2-5; 8 nucleotides agree with TRBD2. The germline gives CDR1 SGHRS, CDR2 YFSETQ. Germline trimming cut 5 bases from V and 2 bases from J; bases unmatched to any gene: 5. This CDR3 spans 14 amino acids. The CDR3 coding sequence is TGCGCCAGCAGGTATAGCGGGGAACAAGAGACCCAGTACTTC. Translated, it gives CASRYSGEQETQYF.

The chain joins TRBV10-2 to TRBJ2-2; D not resolved. Germline V gives CDR1 WSHSY, CDR2 SAAADI. The CDR3 is made up of 11 amino acids. Trimming stripped 9 bases from V and 6 bases from J, with 8 bases between. The CDR3 DNA is TGCGCCAGTCAGAGAGCCGGGGAGCTGTTTTTT. Translated: CASQRAGELFF.

The V and J genes are TRBV28 and TRBJ2-7; TRBD1 might be the D (5 bases). Germline CDR1 reads MDHEN; CDR2 reads SYDVKM. The CDR3 runs to 13 residues. With 7 bases removed from V and 2 bases from J, the gap between germline ends came to 12 bases. The CDR3 region is CASMGQSAYEQYF. In nucleotides, the CDR3 is TGTGCCAGCATGGGGCAGAGCGCCTACGAGCAGTACTTC.

The rearrangement joins TRBV5-1 to TRBJ2-7; 9 nucleotides match TRBD1. This CDR3 is built from 15 residues. Germline V gene lookup returns CDR1 SGHRS and CDR2 YFSETQ. J was trimmed by 5 bases and V by 3 bases; bases with no gene match: 9. CDR3 nucleotides: TGCGCCAGCAGCTGGGGGGACAGGGATAGCCACGAGCAGTACTTC. Translation gives CASSWGDRDSHEQYF.

This clone occurred a few times. This chain links TRBV5-5 with TRBJ2-2, with D unclear. Germline V gene data show CDR1 as SGHKS and CDR2 as YYEKEE (reference sequence). The V end was cut by 0 bases, the J end by 0 bases, with 6 bases between. CDR3 length: 15 amino acids. The CDR3 loop is CASSLEGPNTGELFF. CDR3 bases: TGTGCCAGCAGCTTGGAGGGCCCGAACACCGGGGAGCTGTTTTTT.